Below are 23 T cell receptor beta chains sequenced from a single sample in a study of blood T cell repertoires in COVID-19. Clones were sequenced by immunoSEQ multiplex PCR, and TCRdb holds only the in-frame ones, with some missing. The sample carries some 320,000 clones, 70% to 90% recorded once. Sequencing was performed on peripheral blood. The receptors here all came from a human donor in a cohort sampled during active COVID-19.

The V call is TRBV5-4, the J call TRBJ1-1, with no clear D. The CDR3 runs to 15 residues. The ends were cut back, 1 base at V and 1 base at J, with 11 bases in the middle. Germline V gives CDR1 SGHNT, CDR2 YYREEE (reference sequence). The CDR3 DNA reads as TGTGCCAGCAGCTTGAATGGAGGCAGGAACACTGAAGCTTTCTTT. Amino acid sequence: CASSLNGGRNTEAFF.

With respect to this clone: Germline and junction disagree at one end, which may indicate a read error. This chain's CDR3 is CASREDRWANEQYF. CDR3 sequence (DNA): TGTGCCAGCAGGGAAGACAGGTGGGCCAACGAGCAGTACTTC. The genes are TRBV6-1 and TRBJ2-7, with D possibly TRBD1 on 6 matching bases. Germline V gene data show CDR1 as MNHNS and CDR2 as SASEGT. The CDR3 is 14 amino acids.

The chain combines TRBV2 with TRBJ1-1, with 7 nucleotides matching TRBD1. The ends lost 1 base at V and 7 bases at J; junction bases unmatched: 3. This CDR3 has 13 amino acids. Germline V lookup: CDR1 SNHLY, CDR2 FYNNEI. The CDR3 spells CASSEGRGLEAFF. Here the CDR3 DNA reads TGTGCCAGCAGTGAAGGGAGGGGGCTTGAAGCTTTCTTT.

This sequence joins TRBV20-1 and TRBJ2-3, with D perhaps matching TRBD2 (5 bases). Germline V gene lookup returns CDR1 DFQATT and CDR2 SNEGSKA (reference sequence). The CDR3 length is 11 residues. The V gene lost 5 bases and the J gene lost 5 bases, with 8 bases spanning the gap. The CDR3 DNA reads TGCAGTGCTGGAACTAGAGATACGCAGTATTTT. It yields the protein CSAGTRDTQYF.

This clone has a handful of counts. Other nucleotide sequences from this sample produce the same CDR3. V and J are TRBV6-6 and TRBJ2-7; TRBD2 aligns across 9 bases. The CDR3 sequence is 15 residues long. Germline lookup yields CDR1 MNHNY and CDR2 SVGAGI (reference sequence). Losses at the gene ends were 0 bases for V and 2 bases for J; bases not matched to a gene: 2. As DNA, the CDR3 is TGTGCCAGCAGTTACTCGACTAGCGGTCCCTACGAGCAGTACTTC. Translating gives CASSYSTSGPYEQYF.

The chain couples TRBV6-1 to TRBJ1-1; D is unclear. Germline-derived CDR1 and CDR2 are MNHNS and SASEGT. The CDR3 length is 14 residues. The V end lost 1 base, the J end lost 0 bases, and 6 bases lay between the germline ends. CDR3 coding DNA: TGTGCCAGCAGTGAAGGAAACATGAACACTGAAGCTTTCTTT. Encoded protein: CASSEGNMNTEAFF.

The chain employs TRBV10-1 and TRBJ2-2; TRBD1 matches 10 bases. This CDR3 is built from 14 residues. Germline V gene sequence: CDR1 WNHNN, CDR2 SYGVQD (reference sequence). V shed 6 bases, J shed 7 bases, and the junction held 5 bases outside the gene matches. Here the CDR3 reads CASSGTGDDGELFF. CDR3 sequence (DNA): TGCGCCAGCAGCGGGACAGGGGATGACGGGGAGCTGTTTTTT.

This clone was counted once. The V call is TRBV19, the J call TRBJ1-6, with D perhaps TRBD1 (6 bases). Germline V CDR1 and CDR2: LNHDA, SQIVND (reference sequence). This CDR3 region has 16 residues. The V gene lost 3 bases and the J gene lost 2 bases, with 11 bases spanning the gap. CDR3 nucleotides: TGTGCCAGTAGTATTCTGGGGGCCACCTATAATTCACCCCTCCACTTT. Encoded protein: CASSILGATYNSPLHF.

The chain combines TRBV7-2 with TRBJ2-3, with 8 nucleotides matching TRBD2. Germline CDR1 reads SGHTA; CDR2 reads FQGNSA. The CDR3 is made up of 16 amino acids. Trimming at V came to 3 bases and at J to 6 bases, leaving 11 bases not matched to a gene. The CDR3 loop reads CASSLGAGGGQDTQYF. Written as DNA, the CDR3 is TGTGCCAGCAGCTTGGGGGCTGGCGGGGGGCAGGATACGCAGTATTTT.

The CDR3 sequence: CASGPDKLYGYTF. The CDR3 nucleotides are TGTGCTAGTGGGCCGGACAAGCTATATGGCTACACCTTC. This chain links TRBV12-5 with TRBJ1-2; tentative D call: TRBD1 (5 bases). The germline V gene has CDR1 LGHNT and CDR2 FRNRAP. Trimming removed 6 bases at V and 5 bases at J, with 13 bases between. The CDR3 totals 13 residues.

About this clone: In the same sample, other DNA sequences code for this CDR3. The J gene is TRBJ2-7, the V gene TRBV11-3, with a tentative D call TRBD2 (5 bases). CDR1 is SGHNT, CDR2 YENEEA, per germline. The CDR3 sequence is 14 residues long. Trimming took 1 base from V and 0 from J, leaving 7 bases between them. The CDR3 coding sequence is TGTGCCAGCAGCTTAGGAGGGAGCTCCTACGAGCAGTACTTC. Residues: CASSLGGSSYEQYF. Drawing the rest from reference TRBV11-3 and TRBJ2-7, the complete variable domain is EAGVVQSPRYKIIEKKQPVAFWCNPISGHNTLYWYLQNLGQGPELLIRYENEEAVDDSQLPKDRFSAERLKGVDSTLKIQPAELGDSAVYLCASSLGGSSYEQYFGPGTRLTVT.

The chain uses TRBV5-1 and TRBJ1-2; 9 nucleotides align to TRBD1. Trimming took 2 bases from V and 5 from J; bases not matched to a gene: 10. The CDR3 contains 16 residues. Germline V gene lookup returns CDR1 SGHRS and CDR2 YFSETQ. The CDR3: CASSLTVSDRGYGYTF. The CDR3 DNA sequence: TGCGCCAGCAGCTTAACTGTCAGCGACAGGGGGTATGGCTACACCTTC.

A few counts support this clone. This chain connects TRBV4-2 to TRBJ2-7, with a possible D match to TRBD2 (6 bases). V lost 2 bases, J lost 5 bases, and 13 bases lay in between. CDR3 length: 14 amino acids. Germline values: CDR1 LGHNA, CDR2 YNFKEQ. The CDR3 reads CASSQRRGSDEQYF. The CDR3 DNA is TGTGCCAGCAGCCAACGGAGGGGTAGCGACGAGCAGTACTTC.

The genes are TRBV19 and TRBJ2-3; 7 positions match TRBD2. Germline V CDR1 and CDR2: LNHDA, SQIVND (reference sequence). The V segment lost 5 bases and the J segment 2 bases; nucleotides outside the gene matches: 4. CDR3 length: 14 amino acids. The CDR3 here is CASSLGGNTDTQYF. The CDR3 DNA follows: TGTGCCAGTAGTTTGGGGGGGAACACAGATACGCAGTATTTT.

This chain links TRBV3-1 (or the pseudogene TRBV3-2) with TRBJ2-4; possibly TRBD2 for D (5 bases). V dropped 6 bases and J dropped 14 bases, with 23 bases sitting between them. Looked up from germline, CDR1 is LGHDT and CDR2 is YNNKEL (reference sequence). This CDR3 is built from 14 residues. CDR3 in DNA: TGTGCCAGCAGTACCCGGCGACAAGCGGCAATTAAGTACTTC. It yields the protein CASSTRRQAAIKYF.

The chain recombines TRBV6-4 with TRBJ2-1; 10 bases match TRBD2. This CDR3 is 15 amino acids long. The junction had 5 bases not matched to a gene; V was cut back by 3 bases and J by 6 bases. Looked up from germline, CDR1 is MRHNA and CDR2 is SNTAGT. Here the CDR3 reads CASSESGGAANEQFF. The DNA of the CDR3 is TGTGCCAGCAGTGAGAGCGGGGGGGCCGCCAATGAGCAGTTCTTC.

The V call is TRBV7-9, the J call TRBJ1-1; tentatively, D is TRBD1 (6 bases). Germline V lookup: CDR1 SEHNR, CDR2 FQNEAQ (reference sequence). V gave up 6 bases and J gave up 7 bases, with 15 bases separating them. The CDR3 spans 13 residues. The CDR3 reads CASSPSTGLEAFF. The CDR3, as DNA: TGTGCCAGCAGTCCTTCAACAGGGCTTGAAGCTTTCTTT.

The chain links TRBV18 to TRBJ2-7; perhaps TRBD2 as D (5 bases). Germline V CDR1 and CDR2: KGHSH, LQKENI. Trimming stripped 2 bases from V and 6 bases from J, with 17 bases between. The CDR3 length is 15 residues. CDR3 in amino acids: CASSPNPGLILEQYF. As DNA, the CDR3 is TGTGCCAGCTCACCAAATCCGGGGTTAATCCTCGAGCAGTACTTC.

On this clone itself: Other DNA sequences from this sample encode an identical CDR3 as well. CDR3 in amino acids: CASSLAGSGANVLTF. The CDR3 DNA reads TGTGCCAGCAGCTTGGCGGGATCTGGGGCCAACGTCCTGACTTTC. This chain links TRBV5-5 with TRBJ2-6; possible D gene TRBD2, 5 bases. Germline V gives CDR1 SGHKS, CDR2 YYEKEE (reference sequence). Trimming cost V 0 bases and J 1 base, with 5 bases left between them. This CDR3 has 15 amino acids.

The genes are TRBV12-3 or TRBV12-4 and TRBJ1-1, with D perhaps matching TRBD1 (6 bases). Trimming pared 8 bases from V and 1 base from J, leaving 11 bases between. The CDR3 contains 13 residues. Here the CDR3 reads CASQGSGNTEAFF. The CDR3 bases are TGTGCCAGCCAGGGGAGTGGGAACACTGAAGCTTTCTTT.

The V gene is TRBV15, the J gene TRBJ2-1, with TRBD2 matching over 7 bases. Germline assignment: CDR1 LNHNV and CDR2 YYDKDF (reference sequence). The CDR3 consists of 13 residues. Losses at the gene ends were 3 bases for V and 14 bases for J; bases not matched to a gene: 10. The CDR3 DNA is TGTGCCACCAGCAGGAAACTAGCGAAAGAGAAGTTCTTC. It encodes CATSRKLAKEKFF.

The rearrangement links TRBV7-3 to TRBJ2-3; possible D gene TRBD2, 7 bases. Trimming pared 3 bases from V and 4 bases from J, leaving 14 bases between. The CDR3 contains 15 residues. Germline values: CDR1 SGHTA, CDR2 FQGTGA. CDR3 sequence (DNA): TGTGCCAGCAGCTTCGGGGGGCTGAGCCCAGATACGCAGTATTTT. This codes for CASSFGGLSPDTQYF.

The chain couples TRBV9 to TRBJ2-2, with 9 bases matching TRBD1. V was pared by 0 bases and J by 4 bases, with 4 bases of the junction left unmatched. CDR1 is SGDLS and CDR2 is YYNGEE in the germline V gene. The CDR3 has 16 residues. CDR3 DNA: TGTGCCAGCAGCGTAGTTGGGACAGGGACCACCGGGGAGCTGTTTTTT. Amino acid sequence: CASSVVGTGTTGELFF.